This T cell receptor beta chain appears in the sequencing data of a study of radiation and T cells in renal cell carcinoma. The time point denotes: blood 4 weeks post-SBRT, at nephrectomy. Specified treatment: 15 Gy SBRT to primary tumor, nephrectomy 4 weeks later. The CDR3 is 14 amino acids. Germline values: CDR1 SQVTM, CDR2 ANQGSEA. Trimming took off 7 bases at V and 1 base at J, with 15 bases between the two ends. Sequencing used immunoSEQ multiplex PCR; TCRdb keeps in-frame clones, though not all of them. The table includes around 95,000 clones, around 80% detected once. The TCR originated in a man aged 55 to 70 with renal cell carcinoma. Sequenced material: blood, taken from a patient whose treatment included radiotherapy and nephrectomy. This rearrangement joins TRBV29-1 to TRBJ2-3, with a possible D match to TRBD1 (5 bases). For the CDR3, the DNA is TGCAGCGCCCTGGACACTACAGGCACAGATACGCAGTATTTT. Amino acid sequence: CSALDTTGTDTQYF.